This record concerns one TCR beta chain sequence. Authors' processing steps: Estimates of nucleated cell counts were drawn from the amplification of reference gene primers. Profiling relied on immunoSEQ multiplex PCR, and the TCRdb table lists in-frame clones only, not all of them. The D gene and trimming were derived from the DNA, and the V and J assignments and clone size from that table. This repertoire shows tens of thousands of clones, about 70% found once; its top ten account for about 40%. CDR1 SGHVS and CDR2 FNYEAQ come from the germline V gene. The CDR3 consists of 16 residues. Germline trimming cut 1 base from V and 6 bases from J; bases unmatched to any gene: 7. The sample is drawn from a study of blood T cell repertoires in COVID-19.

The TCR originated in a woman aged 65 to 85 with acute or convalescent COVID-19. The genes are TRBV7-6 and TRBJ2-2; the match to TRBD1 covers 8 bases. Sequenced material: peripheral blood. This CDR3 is CASSLGQNRGAGELFF. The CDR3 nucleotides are TGTGCCAGCAGCTTAGGCCAAAACAGGGGGGCCGGGGAGCTGTTTTTT.